This T cell receptor (beta chain) was retrieved from a study of blood T cell repertoires in COVID-19. Background on the study: Donors in the United States, Italy and Spain gave samples during acute or convalescent COVID-19. In each case, the material was cDNA or gDNA derived from T cells, B-cell-depleted T cells, or PBMCs.

As handled by the study authors: Amplification of reference gene primers provided the estimated nucleated cell counts. The protocol was immunoSEQ multiplex PCR, while the TCRdb copy is restricted to in-frame clones and leaves out a portion. Clonal size and the V and J genes are those of that table, whereas D and trimming came from the DNA. The table records approximately 100,000 clones, about 87% of them present only once. The CDR3 has 13 residues. V shed 1 base and J shed 6 bases, with 7 bases lying between them. The germline V gene encodes CDR1 SGHAT and CDR2 FQNNGV. Sequenced material: peripheral blood. The sequence derives from a man between 50 and 59 years old with acute or convalescent COVID-19. V is TRBV11-2 and J is TRBJ1-5, with D perhaps TRBD1 (6 bases). CDR3 bases: TGTGCCAGCAGCTTAGGGACAGCTCAGCCCCAGCATTTT. Its translation is CASSLGTAQPQHF.